The entry below gives a single T cell receptor beta chain sequence along with its context. What it binds is not known. Amplification of TCR beta CDR3 regions used RNA as the template. The HTBI set primed first-round TCR CDR3 RT-PCR. In TCRdb, the multiplex PCR reads were re-called with MiXCR into one record per CDR3 protein. The data show approximately 46,000 distinct CDR3 sequences, with 49% seen just once and roughly 32% held by the top ten. Newly diagnosed patients aged 18 to 65 had hyperthyroidism of under 2 months' duration. The germline V gene encodes CDR1 DFQATT and CDR2 SNEGSKA (reference sequence). V gave up 1 base and J gave up 2 bases; unmatched junction bases: 0. This CDR3 contains 14 residues. The record originates from a study of T cells in Graves' hyperthyroidism and ophthalmopathy. Study conclusions and caveats: Blood also showed most of the thyroid clonotypes that were expanded above 0.001.

The specimen was peripheral blood or thyroid tissue (not recorded which). The sequence was collected from a woman aged 50 to 60 with Graves' hyperthyroidism. This sequence joins TRBV20-1 and TRBJ2-7, with TRBD2 matching over 12 bases. The DNA for the CDR3 is TGCAGTGCTAGAGGACTAGCGGGAGCCTACGAGCAGTACTTC. Its protein product is CSARGLAGAYEQYF.